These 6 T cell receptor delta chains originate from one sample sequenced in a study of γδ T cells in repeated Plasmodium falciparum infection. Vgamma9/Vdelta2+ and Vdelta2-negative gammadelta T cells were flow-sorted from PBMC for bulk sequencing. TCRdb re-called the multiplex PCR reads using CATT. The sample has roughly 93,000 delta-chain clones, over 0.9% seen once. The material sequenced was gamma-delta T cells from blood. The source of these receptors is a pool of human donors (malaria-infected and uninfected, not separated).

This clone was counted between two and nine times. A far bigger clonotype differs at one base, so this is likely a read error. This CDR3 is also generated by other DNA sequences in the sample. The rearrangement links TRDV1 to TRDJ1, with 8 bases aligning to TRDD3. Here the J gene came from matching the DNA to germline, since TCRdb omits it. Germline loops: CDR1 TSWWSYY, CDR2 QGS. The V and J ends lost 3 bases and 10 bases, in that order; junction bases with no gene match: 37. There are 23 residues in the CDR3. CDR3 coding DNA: TGTGCTCTTGGGGACTCGACCTTCAACGGCATACGAAACGGCTGGGGCCCGACTGGGGGACTCATCTTT. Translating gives CALGDSTFNGIRNGWGPTGGLIF.

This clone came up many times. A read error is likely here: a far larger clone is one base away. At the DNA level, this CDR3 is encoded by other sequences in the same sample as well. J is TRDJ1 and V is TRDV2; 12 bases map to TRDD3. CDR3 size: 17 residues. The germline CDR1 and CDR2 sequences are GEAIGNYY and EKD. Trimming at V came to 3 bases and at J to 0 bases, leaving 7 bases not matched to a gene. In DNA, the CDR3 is TGTGCCTGTGACTTCAAACTGGGGGATACTAACACCGATAAACTCATCTTT. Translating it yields CACDFKLGDTNTDKLIF.

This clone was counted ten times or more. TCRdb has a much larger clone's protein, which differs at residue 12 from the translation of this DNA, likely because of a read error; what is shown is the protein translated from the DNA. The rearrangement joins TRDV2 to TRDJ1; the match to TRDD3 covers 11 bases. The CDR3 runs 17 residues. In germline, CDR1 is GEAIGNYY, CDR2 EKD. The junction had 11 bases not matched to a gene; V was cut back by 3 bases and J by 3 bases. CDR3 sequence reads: CACDLVLGDSTADKLIF. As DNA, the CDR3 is TGTGCCTGTGACCTGGTACTGGGGGATAGCACGGCCGATAAACTCATCTTT.

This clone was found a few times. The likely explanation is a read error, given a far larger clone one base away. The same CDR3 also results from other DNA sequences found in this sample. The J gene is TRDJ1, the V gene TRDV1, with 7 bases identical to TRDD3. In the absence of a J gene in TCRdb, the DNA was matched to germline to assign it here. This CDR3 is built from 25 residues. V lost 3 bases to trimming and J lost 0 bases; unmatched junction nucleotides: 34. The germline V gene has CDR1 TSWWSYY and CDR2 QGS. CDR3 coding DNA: TGTGCTCTTGGGGATTCTTACAGGGAGCACCATTCTGGGGGCCGCGACATCCCATACACCGATAAACTCATCTTT. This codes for CALGDSYREHHSGGRDIPYTDKLIF.

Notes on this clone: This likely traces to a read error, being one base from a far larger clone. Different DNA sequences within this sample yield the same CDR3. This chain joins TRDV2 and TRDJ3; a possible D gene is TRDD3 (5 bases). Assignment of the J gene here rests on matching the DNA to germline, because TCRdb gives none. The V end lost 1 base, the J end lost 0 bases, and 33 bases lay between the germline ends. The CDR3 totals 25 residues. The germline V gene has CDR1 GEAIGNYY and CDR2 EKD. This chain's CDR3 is CACDTLEDGGPSGDQSSWDTRQMFF. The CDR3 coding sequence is TGTGCCTGTGACACGCTCGAAGACGGAGGGCCGAGCGGGGACCAGAGCTCCTGGGACACCCGACAGATGTTTTTC.

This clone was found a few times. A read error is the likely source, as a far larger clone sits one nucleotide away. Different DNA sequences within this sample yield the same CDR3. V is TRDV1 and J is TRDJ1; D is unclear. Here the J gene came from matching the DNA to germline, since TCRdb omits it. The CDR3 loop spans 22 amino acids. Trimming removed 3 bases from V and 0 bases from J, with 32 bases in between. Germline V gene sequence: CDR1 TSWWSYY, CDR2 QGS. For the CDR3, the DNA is TGTGCTCTTGGGGAGATGAAGGCTCGAATGAGGAGATTTACCGGGTACACCGATAAACTCATCTTT. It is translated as CALGEMKARMRRFTGYTDKLIF.